This T cell receptor beta chain was profiled in a study of blood T cell repertoires in COVID-19. About the research overall: Italy, Spain and the United States were the sources of the convalescent and acute COVID-19 samples.

Seattle-derived patients entered the study during active infection and were followed longitudinally. Germline CDR1 and CDR2: SGHVS and FQNEAQ. The CDR3 contains 14 residues. Trimming cost V 6 bases and J 3 bases, with 13 bases left between them. In the original processing: The authors estimated nucleated cell counts from reference gene primer amplification. TCRdb's copy holds only in-frame clones and misses some; the assay was immunoSEQ multiplex PCR. V, J and clone size derive from that table, while D and trimming were established from the DNA sequence. The repertoire holds 150,000 to 180,000 clones, with approximately 80% as singletons.

This chain connects TRBV7-8 to TRBJ2-3; D possibly corresponds to TRBD2 (6 bases). The clonotype comes from a woman aged 55-69 years with COVID-19, enrolled during active disease. Source material: peripheral blood. CDR3 region: CASSRGSRTDTQYF. The CDR3 DNA reads TGTGCCAGCAGTCGGGGGTCTCGAACAGATACGCAGTATTTT.